Described below is a single T cell receptor (beta chain) sequence and its context. This sample was included in a study of blood T cell repertoires in COVID-19. Germline CDR1 is SNHLY and CDR2 is FYNNEI. Trimming shortened V by 8 bases and J by 9 bases, and 23 bases separated the two germline ends. This CDR3 is 14 amino acids long. Measured with immunoSEQ multiplex PCR; TCRdb has only the in-frame clones, and not every one. Of about 160,000 clones listed, around 81% were seen once; the top ten hold 9.5% to 12%. The chain employs TRBV2 and TRBJ2-7; possible D gene TRBD1, 5 bases. This TCR came from a man aged 55 to 70 with active or convalescent COVID-19. What was sequenced was peripheral blood. The CDR3 DNA reads as TGTGCCAGCGAAGGTACGACAGTACTACGAGCGCAGTACTTC. Translated, it gives CASEGTTVLRAQYF.